This TCR beta chain was documented in a study of T-cell reconstitution after alpha-beta-depleted transplantation in children. It was with unique molecular identifiers that the TCRbeta library was prepared. TCRdb re-called the PCR reads through MiXCR, storing one row per CDR3 protein. The data contain 440,000 or so distinct CDR3 sequences, 11% of them singletons. Germline CDR1 and CDR2: SGHTA and FQGNSA. The length of the CDR3 is 15 residues. V lost 5 bases, J lost 0 bases, and 8 bases lay in between. The sample was PBMCs from the stem cell graft donor, taken from the stem cell graft. This chain links TRBV7-2 with TRBJ2-6; D unresolved. This TCR was sampled from a human donor who donated a stem cell graft to a child with acute myeloid leukemia. The CDR3: CASSTSSSGANVLTF. The CDR3 nucleotides read TGTGCCAGCAGCACATCGAGCTCTGGGGCCAACGTCCTGACTTTC.